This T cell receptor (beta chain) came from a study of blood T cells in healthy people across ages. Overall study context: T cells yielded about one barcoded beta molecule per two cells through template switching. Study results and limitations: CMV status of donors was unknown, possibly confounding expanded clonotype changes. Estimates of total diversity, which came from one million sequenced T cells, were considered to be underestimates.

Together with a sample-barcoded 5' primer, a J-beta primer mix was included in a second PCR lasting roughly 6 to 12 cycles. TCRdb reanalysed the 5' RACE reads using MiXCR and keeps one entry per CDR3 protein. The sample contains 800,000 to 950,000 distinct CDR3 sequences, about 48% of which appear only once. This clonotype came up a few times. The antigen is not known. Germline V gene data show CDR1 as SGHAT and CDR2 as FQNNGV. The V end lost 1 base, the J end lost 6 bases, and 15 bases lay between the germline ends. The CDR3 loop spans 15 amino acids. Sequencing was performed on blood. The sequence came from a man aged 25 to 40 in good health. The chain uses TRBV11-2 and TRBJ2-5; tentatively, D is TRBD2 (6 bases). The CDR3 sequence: CASSLGGVSAKTQYF. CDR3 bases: TGTGCCAGCAGCTTAGGGGGGGTATCGGCAAAGACCCAGTACTTC. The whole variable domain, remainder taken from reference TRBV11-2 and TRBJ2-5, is EAGVAQSPRYKIIEKRQSVAFWCNPISGHATLYWYQQILGQGPKLLIQFQNNGVVDDSQLPKDRFSAERLKGVDSTLKIQPAKLEDSAVYLCASSLGGVSAKTQYFGPGTRLLVL.